A selection of T cell receptor beta chains follows, all from one sample in a study of T cells in Graves' hyperthyroidism and ophthalmopathy. TCRdb processed the multiplex PCR reads anew with MiXCR; each CDR3 protein has one entry. Of approximately 590,000 distinct CDR3 sequences listed, 46% were seen once; the top ten hold roughly 8.2%. Sequencing was carried out using peripheral blood or thyroid tissue (not recorded which). All receptors come from a woman younger than 35 with Graves' hyperthyroidism. The CDR3 runs from the conserved cysteine through the conserved F or W. The order of the fields is J gene, D gene, clone size, CDR3 length, V gene, CDR3 DNA, CDR3 protein. The D gene is left open where the match is weak. Size values are once, few and many counts, or a class for expanded clones, and some rows have none.

TRBJ1-2 | TRBD1 | NA | 12 | TRBV2 | TGTGCCCGAGCCTGGGACAGATATGGCTACACCTTC | CARAWDRYGYTF
TRBJ1-2 | NA | NA | 14 | TRBV7-4 | TGTGCCAGCTCACCAACGCGGGAGGGCTATGGCTACACCTTC | CASSPTREGYGYTF
TRBJ2-2 | NA | NA | 15 | TRBV29-1 | TGCAGCGCCATAGGGATCCGCAAAAACACCGGGGAGCTGTTTTTT | CSAIGIRKNTGELFF
TRBJ1-5 | NA | once | 13 | TRBV2 | TGTGCCAGCAGTGCGACTTGGGGGGAGACCCAGCATTTT | CASSATWGETQHF
TRBJ2-7 | NA | NA | 18 | TRBV6-5 | TGTGCCAGCAGTCTAGAGGGTGGTCACTCGGAATCCCCCTACGAGCAGTACTTC | CASSLEGGHSESPYEQYF
TRBJ2-5 | TRBD2 | few | 15 | TRBV10-2 | TGTGCAAGTCGCTCGGGACTAGCGGGAGAAGAGACCCAGTACTTC | CASRSGLAGEETQYF
TRBJ2-2 | TRBD2 | NA | 17 | TRBV7-3 | TGTGCCAGCAGCCCGCTGACTAGCGGGAGTTACACCGGGGAGCTGTTTTTT | CASSPLTSGSYTGELFF
TRBJ2-7 | NA | NA | 12 | TRBV2 | TGTGCCAGCTCTGCCACCGGGGGTGCGCAGTACTTC | CASSATGGAQYF
TRBJ2-7 | TRBD2 | few | 13 | TRBV24-1 | TGTGCCAGCAGTTCGCGGGGGGGGTACGAGCAGTACTTC | CASSSRGGYEQYF
TRBJ1-1 | TRBD1 | NA | 13 | TRBV29-1 | TGCAGCCCTGGACAGGGGGTGAGTGCTGAAGCTTTCTTT | CSPGQGVSAEAFF
TRBJ1-2 | NA | NA | 14 | TRBV19 | TGTGCCAGTAGTCCGGACCCTCTCGGGAGGGGCTACACCTTC | CASSPDPLGRGYTF
TRBJ1-2 | TRBD1 | many | 13 | TRBV7-2 | TGTGCCAGCAGCTTCCCAGGGGGGTATGGCTACACCTTC | CASSFPGGYGYTF
TRBJ1-2 | NA | few | 14 | TRBV7-9 | TGTGCCAGCAGCTTAGCAGGGTTGCTAAATGGCTACACCTTC | CASSLAGLLNGYTF
TRBJ2-2 | NA | NA | 13 | TRBV5-1 | TGCGCCAGCAGCTTGGCGGAGACCGGGGAGCTGTTTTTT | CASSLAETGELFF
TRBJ1-2 | TRBD1 | NA | 15 | TRBV10-3 | TGTGCCATCAGTGAGGACGGGACAGGGGCAAGGGGCTACACCTTC | CAISEDGTGARGYTF
TRBJ1-5 | TRBD1 | NA | 14 | TRBV25-1 | TGTGCCAGCAGTGAACAGGGGGTGAGAAGGCCCCAGCATTTT | CASSEQGVRRPQHF
TRBJ1-3 | NA | NA | 16 | TRBV7-9 | TGTGCCAGCAGCTTAGTGAGACAGAGCTCTGGAAACACCATATATTTT | CASSLVRQSSGNTIYF
TRBJ1-2 | NA | few | 16 | TRBV5-8 | TGTGCCAGCAGACCGGATGCGGAGATCTATGGACGCGGCTACACCTTC | CASRPDAEIYGRGYTF
TRBJ1-2 | NA | NA | 14 | TRBV6-5 | TGTGCCAGCAGTTACTCCGCCGGGGGCCGGGGCTACACCTTC | CASSYSAGGRGYTF
TRBJ2-7 | NA | many | 12 | TRBV7-8 | TGTGCCAGCAGCCCCGGGTTCTACGAGCAGTACTTC | CASSPGFYEQYF
TRBJ1-1 | TRBD1 | NA | 12 | TRBV20-1 | TGCAGTGCACGGACAGGGGGGGATGAAGCTTTCTTT | CSARTGGDEAFF
TRBJ2-5 | NA | once | 14 | TRBV12-3/TRBV12-4 | TGTGCCAGCAGTTTACAGGGGCTTCATGAGACCCAGTACTTC | CASSLQGLHETQYF
TRBJ2-2 | NA | NA | 16 | TRBV7-9 | TGTGCCAGCAGCCAGGTCGGGACGGCGAACACCGGGGAGCTGTTTTTT | CASSQVGTANTGELFF
TRBJ1-1 | NA | once | 15 | TRBV7-9 | TGTGCCACCGGGCCGGGGCAGGGAGAACATGGTGAAGCTTTCTTT | CATGPGQGEHGEAFF
TRBJ2-5 | NA | many | 14 | TRBV7-8 | TGTGCCAGCAGCCACGGCCTCGTGGGGGAGACCCAGTACTTC | CASSHGLVGETQYF
TRBJ1-6 | TRBD1 | NA | 15 | TRBV7-2 | TGCGCCAGCAGCCCCGGACAGGGTAGGAATTCACCCCCCCACTTT | CASSPGQGRNSPPHF
TRBJ1-5 | TRBD1 | once | 16 | TRBV9 | TGTGCCAGCAGTCACAGGGGACGTTATAGCAATCAGCCCCAGCATTTT | CASSHRGRYSNQPQHF
TRBJ1-2 | NA | NA | 14 | TRBV24-1 | TGTGCCACCAGTTCAACAGTCCCTAACTATGGCTACACCTTC | CATSSTVPNYGYTF
TRBJ1-2 | TRBD1 | NA | 12 | TRBV25-1 | TGTGCCAGCTGGGACAGGGGCTATGGCTACACCTTC | CASWDRGYGYTF
TRBJ2-5 | TRBD1 | many | 15 | TRBV2 | TGTGCCAGCAGTTGGGACAGGACCCCCCAAGAGACCCAGTACTTC | CASSWDRTPQETQYF
TRBJ1-1 | TRBD1 | NA | 14 | TRBV10-3 | TGTGCCACCCTCAGGGACAGCATGAACACTGAAGCTTTCTTT | CATLRDSMNTEAFF
TRBJ1-5 | NA | NA | 20 | TRBV25-1 | NA | CASSIYLCSVAAGSNQPQHF
TRBJ2-7 | NA | NA | 13 | TRBV5-1 | TGCGCCAGCAGCTTTGGGGGCCCTATAGAGCAGTACTTC | CASSFGGPIEQYF
TRBJ2-5 | NA | NA | 14 | TRBV7-9 | TGTGCCAGCAGCTTACCCGGGCGGATCGGGACCCAGTACTTC | CASSLPGRIGTQYF
TRBJ1-3 | TRBD1 | many | 13 | TRBV7-8 | TGTGCCAGCAGCTTGACAGGGAGTGACACCATATATTTT | CASSLTGSDTIYF
TRBJ2-5 | NA | NA | 12 | TRBV25-1 | TGTGCCAGCTCACCGACCGAGGGGACCCAGTACTTC | CASSPTEGTQYF
TRBJ2-7 | NA | many | 13 | TRBV29-1 | TGCAGCGTCAGACTACGCGAAACCTACGAGCAGTACTTC | CSVRLRETYEQYF
TRBJ1-1 | TRBD1 | many | 14 | TRBV7-2 | TGTGCCAGCAGCTCAGGGGGGCGGATCACTGAAGCTTTCTTT | CASSSGGRITEAFF
TRBJ1-1 | NA | NA | 13 | TRBV11-2 | TGTGCCAGCAGCTTATATTGGGGCGTTGAAGCTTTCTTT | CASSLYWGVEAFF
TRBJ1-5 | NA | many | 14 | TRBV6-6 | TGTGCCAGCAGTCCGGGCGGACGCAATCAGCCCCAGCATTTT | CASSPGGRNQPQHF
TRBJ1-2 | NA | NA | 14 | TRBV7-9 | TGTGCCAGCAGCTGGGTCGAACCTCCGGTCGGCTACACCTTC | CASSWVEPPVGYTF
TRBJ2-1 | TRBD1 | NA | 15 | TRBV29-1 | TGCAGCGTCGCCCCCGGGACAGGGGACTACAATGAGCAGTTCTTC | CSVAPGTGDYNEQFF
TRBJ1-6 | NA | many | 14 | TRBV2 | TGTGCCAGCAGTGAGGAGCAGGGGAATTCACCCCTCCACTTT | CASSEEQGNSPLHF
TRBJ2-5 | NA | NA | 13 | TRBV7-3 | TGTGCCAGCAGCTTAAACCTAGAAGAGACCCAGTACTTC | CASSLNLEETQYF
TRBJ1-4 | TRBD1 | many | 15 | TRBV24-1 | TGTGCCACCAGTGATGGGACAGGGACTGACGAAAAACTGTTTTTT | CATSDGTGTDEKLFF
TRBJ2-7 | NA | NA | 16 | TRBV7-9 | TGTGCCAGCAGCTTAGCGGGAAGGGCGACCACCTACGAGCAGTACTTC | CASSLAGRATTYEQYF
TRBJ1-6 | NA | NA | 15 | TRBV10-3 | TGTGCCAGCAGTGAAGGAGGATTCTATAATTCACCCCTCCACTTT | CASSEGGFYNSPLHF
TRBJ1-1 | TRBD1 | few | 15 | TRBV7-9 | TGTGCCAGCAGCGTAGGACAGGTTTCGAACACTGAAGCTTTCTTT | CASSVGQVSNTEAFF
TRBJ1-1 | TRBD1 | NA | 13 | TRBV29-1 | TGCAGCGTTGTAGGACAGGGAATCACTGAAGCTTTCTTT | CSVVGQGITEAFF
TRBJ2-7 | TRBD2 | NA | 15 | TRBV12-3/TRBV12-4 | TGTGCCAGCAGTGGAGCGGGAGGGACCTCCTACGAGCAGTACTTC | CASSGAGGTSYEQYF
TRBJ2-7 | NA | NA | 18 | TRBV24-1 | TGTGCCACCAGTGATTCCCAGGGGACTACCGGGATCTCCTACGAGCAGTACTTC | CATSDSQGTTGISYEQYF
TRBJ1-5 | TRBD1 | NA | 16 | TRBV4-1 | TGCGCCAGCAGCCAAGATCTTGGACAGGGGGTCCGGCCCCAGCATTTT | CASSQDLGQGVRPQHF
TRBJ1-4 | NA | NA | 12 | TRBV5-1 | TGCGCCAGCAGCCGTCAACGCGAAAAACTGCTTTTT | CASSRQREKLLF